What follows describes a single T cell receptor beta chain. The antigen is not known. The CDR3 has 12 amino acids. Looked up from germline, CDR1 is WNHNN and CDR2 is SYGVQD (reference sequence). Trimming removed 3 bases at V and 4 bases at J, with 7 bases between. This record comes from a study of CD8 T cells in ankylosing spondylitis. Study-wide findings and caveats: A TCR beta motif made of fewer than ten highly homologous variants seemed typical of ankylosing spondylitis blood.

In TCRdb, the 5' RACE reads were re-called with MiXCR into one record per CDR3 protein. The table lists hundreds of thousands of distinct CDR3 sequences, 25% to 30% of them singletons. The V and J genes are TRBV10-1 and TRBJ2-7, with D tentatively TRBD1 (6 bases). The origin of this receptor is a male donor with ankylosing spondylitis. Source material: blood, either unsorted or a sorted T cell fraction (not recorded which). CDR3 residues: CASSDTGYEQYF. The CDR3 bases are TGCGCCAGCAGTGACACAGGGTACGAGCAGTACTTC.